The source of this T cell receptor beta chain is a study of blood T cell repertoires in COVID-19. The method was immunoSEQ multiplex PCR; TCRdb's version includes in-frame clones alone and lacks a portion of them. The sample records about 75,000 clones, 88% being singletons. Germline assignment: CDR1 LNHNV and CDR2 YYDKDF (reference sequence). V lost 0 bases to trimming and J lost 8 bases, with 9 bases between them. CDR3 length: 13 amino acids. The chain links TRBV15 to TRBJ2-3; possibly TRBD2 for D (5 bases). The sequence came from a human donor in a cohort sampled during active COVID-19. The sequenced sample was peripheral blood. Written as DNA, the CDR3 is TGTGCCACCAGCAGAGATGTAGGGAGTACGCAGTATTTT. This translates into CATSRDVGSTQYF.